The 18 T cell receptor beta chains in this list originate from one sample, sequenced in a study of T cell responses to AZD1222 COVID-19 vaccine. Libraries were prepared by immunoSEQ multiplex PCR; TCRdb keeps only in-frame clonotypes and omits some of them. The table shows 150,000 to 200,000 clones, with 94% occurring only once. The source material was peripheral blood, sampled on day 0 of AZD1222 vaccination. Every receptor here comes from an adult in good health.

The chain recombines TRBV7-3 with TRBJ1-5; 7 bases align to TRBD1. V shed 4 bases, J shed 6 bases, and the junction held 15 bases outside the gene matches. Germline values: CDR1 SGHTA, CDR2 FQGTGA. The CDR3 is made up of 17 amino acids. CDR3 loop: CASSSPRATGTGQPQHF. The CDR3 DNA is TGTGCCAGCAGCTCGCCTCGGGCGACAGGGACGGGTCAGCCCCAGCATTTT.

V usage is TRBV9 and J usage is TRBJ1-6, with D possibly being TRBD1 (5 bases). This CDR3 contains 15 residues. The V gene lost 4 bases and the J gene lost 7 bases, with 15 bases spanning the gap. Germline-derived CDR1 and CDR2 are SGDLS and YYNGEE. The CDR3 region has the DNA TGTGCCAGCAGCCCCCGGACGGGGCCAAATTCACCCCTCCACTTT. Translating it yields CASSPRTGPNSPLHF.

This clone was counted a single time. The V and J genes are TRBV4-1 and TRBJ2-3; 9 nucleotides match TRBD2. CDR1 and CDR2 from the germline V gene are MGHRA and YSYEKL. Trimming at V came to 2 bases and at J to 7 bases, leaving 4 bases not matched to a gene. The CDR3 covers 14 residues. CDR3 amino acids: CASSQHLAGYTQYF. The CDR3 DNA reads as TGCGCCAGCAGCCAACATCTAGCGGGATATACGCAGTATTTT.

The rearrangement uses TRBV25-1 and TRBJ2-1; 8 bases line up with TRBD2. The J segment lost 7 bases and the V segment lost 7 bases, leaving 6 bases of the junction unmatched. This CDR3 region has 13 residues. CDR1 and CDR2 (germline): MGHDK, SYGVNS. The CDR3 is CASTRLAGNEQFF. Written as DNA, the CDR3 is TGTGCCAGCACGAGGCTAGCGGGTAATGAGCAGTTCTTC.

The gene calls are TRBV13 and TRBJ2-7, with TRBD2 as a possible D gene (6 bases). The CDR3 is 15 amino acids. With 4 bases removed from V and 4 bases from J, the gap between germline ends came to 17 bases. Per the germline V gene, CDR1 is PRHDT and CDR2 is FYEKMQ (reference sequence). CDR3 in amino acids: CASSWSSGTIYEQYF. CDR3 DNA sequence: TGTGCCAGCAGCTGGAGTAGCGGAACCATTTACGAGCAGTACTTC. The complete variable domain, with remaining parts taken from reference TRBV13 and TRBJ2-7, reads AAGVIQSPRHLIKEKRETATLKCYPIPRHDTVYWYQQGPGQDPQFLISFYEKMQSDKGSIPDRFSAQQFSDYHSELNMSSLELGDSALYFCASSWSSGTIYEQYFGPGTRLTVT.

The rearrangement joins TRBV3-1 (or the pseudogene TRBV3-2) to TRBJ2-1; D possibly uses TRBD1 or TRBD2 (5 bases each). The CDR3 has 15 residues. The germline V and J ends were trimmed by 4 bases and 6 bases, with 16 bases remaining between them. CDR1 LGHDT and CDR2 YNNKEL come from the germline V gene (reference sequence). CDR3 in DNA: TGTGCCAGCAGCCGGGGGTCCGAGGGGTTCAATGAGCAGTTCTTC. Its protein product is CASSRGSEGFNEQFF.

The chain links TRBV13 to TRBJ2-2; D call uncertain. The CDR3 consists of 14 residues. The V end was cut by 6 bases, the J end by 6 bases, with 14 bases between. Germline V gives CDR1 PRHDT, CDR2 FYEKMQ (reference sequence). The CDR3 region is CASRRIQDAGELFF. The CDR3 DNA reads TGTGCCAGCAGGAGAATTCAGGACGCCGGGGAGCTGTTTTTT.

V and J are TRBV11-2 and TRBJ2-4, with D possibly matching TRBD2 (6 bases). V was shortened by 5 bases and J by 0 bases, with 11 bases between the two germline ends. Germline V gene lookup returns CDR1 SGHAT and CDR2 FQNNGV. This CDR3 spans 15 amino acids. As DNA, the CDR3 is TGTGCCAGCAGCCCCCGGGGGTTAGCCAAAAACATTCAGTACTTC. The encoded protein is CASSPRGLAKNIQYF. Variable domain in full (rest from reference TRBV11-2 and TRBJ2-4): EAGVAQSPRYKIIEKRQSVAFWCNPISGHATLYWYQQILGQGPKLLIQFQNNGVVDDSQLPKDRFSAERLKGVDSTLKIQPAKLEDSAVYLCASSPRGLAKNIQYFGAGTRLSVL.

The chain combines TRBV5-4 with TRBJ2-5; 9 nucleotides align to TRBD1. CDR3 length equals 14 residues. CDR1 and CDR2 from the germline V gene are SGHNT and YYREEE (reference sequence). V lost 5 bases to trimming and J lost 4 bases; unmatched junction nucleotides: 6. In nucleotides, the CDR3 is TGTGCCAGCAGTCCACAGGGGGCAGGAGAGACCCAGTACTTC. This sequence encodes CASSPQGAGETQYF.

V gene TRBV5-4 combines with J gene TRBJ1-6; D gene ambiguous. Germline V gene sequence: CDR1 SGHNT, CDR2 YYREEE (reference sequence). The CDR3 totals 15 residues. The germline V and J ends were trimmed by 3 bases and 7 bases, with 14 bases remaining between them. CDR3 nucleotides: TGTGCCAGCAGCTCAGGTGGTATTGGCAATTCACCCCTCCACTTT. Its protein product is CASSSGGIGNSPLHF.

V is TRBV19 and J is TRBJ1-5, with unresolved D. With 0 bases removed from V and 6 bases from J, the gap between germline ends came to 15 bases. CDR3 length: 16 residues. Germline values: CDR1 LNHDA, CDR2 SQIVND (reference sequence). The CDR3 sequence is CASSIDNRPSGQPQHF. DNA for the CDR3: TGTGCCAGTAGTATAGACAACAGACCCTCAGGTCAGCCCCAGCATTTT.

CDR3 sequence (DNA): TGTGCCAGCAGTTTTAATCAGCCCCAGCATTTT. It specifies CASSFNQPQHF. The chain couples TRBV28 to TRBJ1-5; D is ambiguous. V was trimmed by 3 bases and J by 4 bases, leaving 1 base between them. The CDR3 is made up of 11 amino acids. The germline CDR1 and CDR2 sequences are MDHEN and SYDVKM.

The V gene is TRBV2, the J gene TRBJ2-1; 7 bases align to TRBD2. V shed 2 bases and J 3 bases; nucleotides not matched to a gene: 10. Germline CDR1 reads SNHLY; CDR2 reads FYNNEI. This CDR3 is built from 17 residues. The CDR3 sequence: CASSEWWRWEGYNEQFF. DNA for the CDR3: TGTGCCAGCAGTGAATGGTGGAGGTGGGAGGGCTACAATGAGCAGTTCTTC.

V usage is TRBV28 and J usage is TRBJ1-2; TRBD1 is a possible D gene (5 bases). Trimming shortened V by 1 base and J by 4 bases, and 10 bases separated the two germline ends. This CDR3 is 14 amino acids long. The germline gives CDR1 MDHEN, CDR2 SYDVKM. The CDR3 DNA reads TGTGCCAGCAGTTTATTGACAGCTGGCTATGGCTACACCTTC. Its protein product is CASSLLTAGYGYTF.

The CDR3 nucleotides are TGTGCCAGCAGTTACCTACGGCCGCTCTCTGGAAACACCATATATTTT. Translated: CASSYLRPLSGNTIYF. The chain combines TRBV6-5 with TRBJ1-3; D gene uncertain. The CDR3 extends over 16 amino acids. The germline V and J ends were trimmed by 2 bases and 0 bases, with 11 bases remaining between them. Germline loops: CDR1 MNHEY, CDR2 SVGAGI.

V and J are TRBV12-3 or TRBV12-4 and TRBJ2-7; 7 bases match TRBD1. V was pared by 4 bases and J by 4 bases, with 4 bases of the junction left unmatched. CDR3 length: 13 residues. CDR3 in amino acids: CASSWVQGYEQYF. The CDR3 DNA reads TGTGCCAGCAGTTGGGTACAGGGGTACGAGCAGTACTTC.

V and J are TRBV27 and TRBJ1-4, with D perhaps matching TRBD1 (5 bases). Trimming took 8 bases from V and 11 from J, leaving 15 bases between them. Germline CDR1 and CDR2: MNHEY and SMNVEV (reference sequence). The CDR3 has 12 residues. The CDR3 sequence is CASVGPGRKLFF. The CDR3 DNA reads as TGTGCCAGCGTGGGGCCCGGGAGGAAACTGTTTTTT.

The gene calls are TRBV3-1 (or the pseudogene TRBV3-2) and TRBJ1-4; 7 bases align to TRBD1. The V gene's germline CDR1 is LGHDT and CDR2 YNNKEL (reference sequence). CDR3 length: 18 residues. V shed 3 bases and J 7 bases; nucleotides not matched to a gene: 17. The CDR3 coding sequence is TGTGCCAGCAGCCATGATGACAGGGAAGGTTCTGGCGGTGAAAAACTGTTTTTT. This translates into CASSHDDREGSGGEKLFF.